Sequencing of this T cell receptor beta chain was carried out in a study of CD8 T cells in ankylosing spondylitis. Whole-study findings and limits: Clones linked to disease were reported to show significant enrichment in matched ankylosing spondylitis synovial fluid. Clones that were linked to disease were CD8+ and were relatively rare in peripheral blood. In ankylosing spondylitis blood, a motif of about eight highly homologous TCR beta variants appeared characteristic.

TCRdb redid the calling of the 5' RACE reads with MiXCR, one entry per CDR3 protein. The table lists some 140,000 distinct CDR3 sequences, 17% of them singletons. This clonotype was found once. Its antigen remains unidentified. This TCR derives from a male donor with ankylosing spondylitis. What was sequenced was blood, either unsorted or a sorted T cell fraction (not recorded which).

For the CDR3, the DNA is TGCAGTGCTAGGCCGGGACAGGGAACCTACGAGCAGTACTTC. Protein product: CSARPGQGTYEQYF. The genes are TRBV20-1 and TRBJ2-7, with 9 bases identical to TRBD1. Losses at the gene ends were 3 bases for V and 2 bases for J; bases not matched to a gene: 5. There are 14 residues in the CDR3. Germline CDR1 reads DFQATT; CDR2 reads SNEGSKA (reference sequence).